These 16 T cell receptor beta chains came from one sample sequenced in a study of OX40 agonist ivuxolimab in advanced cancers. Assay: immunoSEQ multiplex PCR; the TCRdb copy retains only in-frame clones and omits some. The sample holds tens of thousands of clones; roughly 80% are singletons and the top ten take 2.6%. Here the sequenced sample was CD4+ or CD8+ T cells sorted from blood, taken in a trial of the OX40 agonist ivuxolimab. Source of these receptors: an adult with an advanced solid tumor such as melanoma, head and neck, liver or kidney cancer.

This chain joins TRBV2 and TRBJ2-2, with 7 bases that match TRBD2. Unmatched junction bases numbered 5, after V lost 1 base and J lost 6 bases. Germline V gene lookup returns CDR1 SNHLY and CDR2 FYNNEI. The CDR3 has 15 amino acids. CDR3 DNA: TGTGCCAGCAGTGAAGTAGGCGGGAGAGCCGGGGAGCTGTTTTTT. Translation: CASSEVGGRAGELFF.

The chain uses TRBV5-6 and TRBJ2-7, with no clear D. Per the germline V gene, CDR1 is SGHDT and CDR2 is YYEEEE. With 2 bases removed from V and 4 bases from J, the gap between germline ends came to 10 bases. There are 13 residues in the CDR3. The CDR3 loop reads CASSLGDGYEQYF. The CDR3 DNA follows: TGTGCCAGCAGCTTAGGAGACGGGTACGAGCAGTACTTC.

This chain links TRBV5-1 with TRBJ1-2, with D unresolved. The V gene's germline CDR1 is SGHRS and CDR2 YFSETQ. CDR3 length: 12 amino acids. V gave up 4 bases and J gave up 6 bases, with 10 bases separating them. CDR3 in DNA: TGCGCCAGCAGCCCAGCATGGGATGGCTACACCTTC. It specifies CASSPAWDGYTF. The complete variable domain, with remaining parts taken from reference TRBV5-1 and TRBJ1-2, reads KAGVTQTPRYLIKTRGQQVTLSCSPISGHRSVSWYQQTPGQGLQFLFEYFSETQRNKGNFPGRFSGRQFSNSRSEMNVSTLELGDSALYLCASSPAWDGYTFGSGTRLTVV.

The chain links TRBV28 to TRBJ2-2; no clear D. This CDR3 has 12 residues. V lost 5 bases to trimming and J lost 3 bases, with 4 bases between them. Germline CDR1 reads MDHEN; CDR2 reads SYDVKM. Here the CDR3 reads CASSKYTGELFF. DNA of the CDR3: TGTGCCAGCAGTAAATACACCGGGGAGCTGTTTTTT.

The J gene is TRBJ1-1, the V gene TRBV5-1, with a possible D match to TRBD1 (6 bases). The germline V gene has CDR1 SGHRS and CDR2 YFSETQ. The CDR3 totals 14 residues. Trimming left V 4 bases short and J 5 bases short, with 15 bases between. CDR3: CASSREADRTEAFF. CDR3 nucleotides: TGCGCCAGCAGCCGGGAGGCGGACAGAACTGAAGCTTTCTTT.

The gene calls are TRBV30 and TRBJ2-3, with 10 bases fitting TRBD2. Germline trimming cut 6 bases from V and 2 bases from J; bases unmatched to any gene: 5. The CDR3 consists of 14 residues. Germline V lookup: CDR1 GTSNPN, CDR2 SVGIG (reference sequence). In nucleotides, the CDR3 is TGTGCCTGCTTACTAGCGGGGAACACAGATACGCAGTATTTT. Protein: CACLLAGNTDTQYF.

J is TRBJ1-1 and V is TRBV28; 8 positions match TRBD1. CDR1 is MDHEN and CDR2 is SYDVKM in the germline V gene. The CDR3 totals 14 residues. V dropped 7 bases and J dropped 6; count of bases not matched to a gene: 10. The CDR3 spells CASIWTGIGAEAFF. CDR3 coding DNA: TGTGCCAGCATCTGGACAGGGATCGGGGCTGAAGCTTTCTTT.

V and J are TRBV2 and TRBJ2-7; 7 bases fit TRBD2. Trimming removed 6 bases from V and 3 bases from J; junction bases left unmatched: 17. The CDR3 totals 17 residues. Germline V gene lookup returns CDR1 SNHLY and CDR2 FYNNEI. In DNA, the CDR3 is TGTGCCAGCAGCACTAGCGCAAATCCCGGAGGAATCTACGAGCAGTACTTC. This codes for CASSTSANPGGIYEQYF. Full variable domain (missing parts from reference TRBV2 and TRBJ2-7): EPEVTQTPSHQVTQMGQEVILRCVPISNHLYFYWYRQILGQKVEFLVSFYNNEISEKSEIFDDQFSVERPDGSNFTLKIRSTKLEDSAMYFCASSTSANPGGIYEQYFGPGTRLTVT.

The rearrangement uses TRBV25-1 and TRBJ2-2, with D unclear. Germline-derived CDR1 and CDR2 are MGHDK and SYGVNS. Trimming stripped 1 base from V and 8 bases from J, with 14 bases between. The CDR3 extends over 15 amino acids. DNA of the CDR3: TGTGCCAGCAGTGAATCCGTACCCAGAGGTGGGGAGCTGTTTTTT. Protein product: CASSESVPRGGELFF.

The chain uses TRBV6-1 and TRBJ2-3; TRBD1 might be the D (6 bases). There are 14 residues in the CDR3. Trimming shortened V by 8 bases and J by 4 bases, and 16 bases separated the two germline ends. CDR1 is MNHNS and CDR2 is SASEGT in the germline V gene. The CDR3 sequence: CASLDSGIPDTQYF. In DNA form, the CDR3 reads TGTGCCAGCCTGGACAGTGGCATACCAGATACGCAGTATTTT.

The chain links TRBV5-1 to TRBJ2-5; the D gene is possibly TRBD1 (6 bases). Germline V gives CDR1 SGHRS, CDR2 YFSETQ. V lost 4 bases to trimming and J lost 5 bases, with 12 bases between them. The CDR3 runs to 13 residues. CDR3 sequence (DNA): TGCGCCAGCAGCCCTTCAGGGGCCGAGACCCAGTACTTC. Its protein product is CASSPSGAETQYF.

The CDR3 DNA follows: TGCGCCAGCGTTGCCGAATCCACCGGGGAGCTGTTTTTT. It encodes CASVAESTGELFF. This sequence joins TRBV5-1 and TRBJ2-2; no reliable D call. The CDR3 is made up of 13 amino acids. Germline V gene data show CDR1 as SGHRS and CDR2 as YFSETQ. The ends were cut back, 7 bases at V and 4 bases at J, with 11 bases in the middle.

In DNA form, the CDR3 reads TGCAGCGTCTCGCCCCCTCCCTACAATGAGCAGTTCTTC. Encoded protein: CSVSPPPYNEQFF. This chain uses TRBV29-1 with TRBJ2-1; D call uncertain. The CDR3 spans 13 residues. The germline gives CDR1 SQVTM, CDR2 ANQGSEA. V lost 6 bases to trimming and J lost 2 bases, with 11 bases between them.

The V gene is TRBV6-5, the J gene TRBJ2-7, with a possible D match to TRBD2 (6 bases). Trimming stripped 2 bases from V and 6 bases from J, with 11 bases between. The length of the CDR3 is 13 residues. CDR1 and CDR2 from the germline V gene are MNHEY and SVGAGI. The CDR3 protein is CASSYVDGGEQYF. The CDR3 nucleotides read TGTGCCAGCAGTTACGTCGACGGGGGCGAGCAGTACTTC.

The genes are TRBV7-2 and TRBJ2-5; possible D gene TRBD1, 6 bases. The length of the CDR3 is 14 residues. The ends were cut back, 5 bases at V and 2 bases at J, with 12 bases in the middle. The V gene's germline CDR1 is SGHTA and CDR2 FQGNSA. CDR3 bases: TGTGCCAGCAGCCTATACAGGGTTCAAGAGACCCAGTACTTC. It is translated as CASSLYRVQETQYF.

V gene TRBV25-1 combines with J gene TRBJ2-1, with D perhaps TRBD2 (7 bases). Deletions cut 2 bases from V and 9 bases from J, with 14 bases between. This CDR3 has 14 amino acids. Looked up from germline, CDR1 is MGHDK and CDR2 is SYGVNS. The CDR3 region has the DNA TGTGCCAGCAGTGAAGGGGGGGCGCGAGGTGAGCAGTTCTTC. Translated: CASSEGGARGEQFF. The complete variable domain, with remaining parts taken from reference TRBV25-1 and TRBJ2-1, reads EADIYQTPRYLVIGTGKKITLECSQTMGHDKMYWYQQDPGMELHLIHYSYGVNSTEKGDLSSESTVSRIRTEHFPLTLESARPSHTSQYLCASSEGGARGEQFFGPGTRLTVL.